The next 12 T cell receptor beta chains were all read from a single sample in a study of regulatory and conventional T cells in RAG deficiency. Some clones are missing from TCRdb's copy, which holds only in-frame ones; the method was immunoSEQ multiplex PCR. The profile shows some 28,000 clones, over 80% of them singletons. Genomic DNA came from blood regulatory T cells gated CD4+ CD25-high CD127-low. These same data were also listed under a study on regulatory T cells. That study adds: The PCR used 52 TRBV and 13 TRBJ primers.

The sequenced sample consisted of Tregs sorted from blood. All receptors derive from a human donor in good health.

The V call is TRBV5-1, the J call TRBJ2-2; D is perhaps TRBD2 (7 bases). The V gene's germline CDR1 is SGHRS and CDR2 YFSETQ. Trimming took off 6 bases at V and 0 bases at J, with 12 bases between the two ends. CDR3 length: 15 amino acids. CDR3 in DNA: TGCGCCAGCATGACGGGGGGCGCGAACACCGGGGAGCTGTTTTTT. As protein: CASMTGGANTGELFF.

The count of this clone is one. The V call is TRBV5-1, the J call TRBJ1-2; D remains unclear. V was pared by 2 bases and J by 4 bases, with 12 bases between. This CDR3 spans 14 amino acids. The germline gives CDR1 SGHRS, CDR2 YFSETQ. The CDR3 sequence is CASSFEGAGYGYTF. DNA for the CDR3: TGCGCCAGCAGCTTCGAGGGTGCGGGCTATGGCTACACCTTC.

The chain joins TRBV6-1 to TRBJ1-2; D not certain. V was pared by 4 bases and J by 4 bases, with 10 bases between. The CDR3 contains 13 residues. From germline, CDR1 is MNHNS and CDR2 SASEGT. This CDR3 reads CASSAGGSYGYTF. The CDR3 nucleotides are TGTGCCAGCAGTGCAGGAGGGAGCTATGGCTACACCTTC.

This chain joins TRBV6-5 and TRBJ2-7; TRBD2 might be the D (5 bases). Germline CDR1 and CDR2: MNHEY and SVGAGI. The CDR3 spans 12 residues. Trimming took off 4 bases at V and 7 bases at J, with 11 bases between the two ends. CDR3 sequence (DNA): TGTGCCAGCAGTTCACCGCCGGGGGAGCAGTACTTC. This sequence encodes CASSSPPGEQYF.

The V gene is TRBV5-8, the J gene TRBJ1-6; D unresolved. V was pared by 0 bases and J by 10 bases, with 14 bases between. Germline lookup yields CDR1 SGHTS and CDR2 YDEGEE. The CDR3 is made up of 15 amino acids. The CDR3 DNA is TGTGCCAGCAGCTTGGAACCGGGTATCAGGTCACCCCTCCACTTT. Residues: CASSLEPGIRSPLHF.

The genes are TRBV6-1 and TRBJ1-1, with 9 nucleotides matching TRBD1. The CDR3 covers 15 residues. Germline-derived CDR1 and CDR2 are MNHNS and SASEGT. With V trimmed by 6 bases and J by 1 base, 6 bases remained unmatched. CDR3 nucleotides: TGTGCCAGCAGCGGATTGGACAGGGGGAACACTGAAGCTTTCTTT. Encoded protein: CASSGLDRGNTEAFF.

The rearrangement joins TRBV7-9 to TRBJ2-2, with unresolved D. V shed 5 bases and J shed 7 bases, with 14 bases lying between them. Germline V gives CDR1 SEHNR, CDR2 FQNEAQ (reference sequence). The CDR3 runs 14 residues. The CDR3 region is CASSLHRASGELFF. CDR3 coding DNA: TGTGCCAGCAGCCTCCATAGGGCTAGCGGGGAGCTGTTTTTT.

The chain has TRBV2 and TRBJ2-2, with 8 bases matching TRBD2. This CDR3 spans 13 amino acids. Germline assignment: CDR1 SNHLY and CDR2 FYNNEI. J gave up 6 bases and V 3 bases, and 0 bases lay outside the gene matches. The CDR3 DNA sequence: TGTGCCAGCAGTGAGCGGGGGGCCGGGGAGCTGTTTTTT. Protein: CASSERGAGELFF. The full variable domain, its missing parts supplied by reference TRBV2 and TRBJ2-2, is EPEVTQTPSHQVTQMGQEVILRCVPISNHLYFYWYRQILGQKVEFLVSFYNNEISEKSEIFDDQFSVERPDGSNFTLKIRSTKLEDSAMYFCASSERGAGELFFGEGSRLTVL.

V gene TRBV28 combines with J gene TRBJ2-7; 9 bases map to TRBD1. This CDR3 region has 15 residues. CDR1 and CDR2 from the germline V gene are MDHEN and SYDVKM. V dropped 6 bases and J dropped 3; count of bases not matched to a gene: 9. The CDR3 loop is CASRDGTGTYYEQYF. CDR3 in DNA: TGTGCCAGCAGGGACGGGACAGGGACCTACTACGAGCAGTACTTC.

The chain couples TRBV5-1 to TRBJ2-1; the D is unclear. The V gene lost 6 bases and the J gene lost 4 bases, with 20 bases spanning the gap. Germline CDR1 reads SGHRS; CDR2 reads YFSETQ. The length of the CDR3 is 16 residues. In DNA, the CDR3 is TGCGCCAGCACTAGTGGACGCGCGAACCTTTACAATGAGCAGTTCTTC. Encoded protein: CASTSGRANLYNEQFF.

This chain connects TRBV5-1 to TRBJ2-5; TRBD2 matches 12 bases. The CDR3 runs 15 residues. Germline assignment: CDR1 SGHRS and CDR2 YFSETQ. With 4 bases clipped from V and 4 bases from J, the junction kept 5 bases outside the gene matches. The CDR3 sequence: CASSITSGGIETQYF. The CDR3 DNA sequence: TGCGCCAGCAGCATAACTAGCGGGGGGATAGAGACCCAGTACTTC. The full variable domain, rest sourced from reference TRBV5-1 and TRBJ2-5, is KAGVTQTPRYLIKTRGQQVTLSCSPISGHRSVSWYQQTPGQGLQFLFEYFSETQRNKGNFPGRFSGRQFSNSRSEMNVSTLELGDSALYLCASSITSGGIETQYFGPGTRLLVL.

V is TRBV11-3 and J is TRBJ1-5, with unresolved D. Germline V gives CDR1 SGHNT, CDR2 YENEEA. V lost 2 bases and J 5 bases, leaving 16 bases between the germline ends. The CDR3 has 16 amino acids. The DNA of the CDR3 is TGTGCCAGCAGCTTAATAGTCGCGGGGTCCCATCAGCCCCAGCATTTT. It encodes CASSLIVAGSHQPQHF.